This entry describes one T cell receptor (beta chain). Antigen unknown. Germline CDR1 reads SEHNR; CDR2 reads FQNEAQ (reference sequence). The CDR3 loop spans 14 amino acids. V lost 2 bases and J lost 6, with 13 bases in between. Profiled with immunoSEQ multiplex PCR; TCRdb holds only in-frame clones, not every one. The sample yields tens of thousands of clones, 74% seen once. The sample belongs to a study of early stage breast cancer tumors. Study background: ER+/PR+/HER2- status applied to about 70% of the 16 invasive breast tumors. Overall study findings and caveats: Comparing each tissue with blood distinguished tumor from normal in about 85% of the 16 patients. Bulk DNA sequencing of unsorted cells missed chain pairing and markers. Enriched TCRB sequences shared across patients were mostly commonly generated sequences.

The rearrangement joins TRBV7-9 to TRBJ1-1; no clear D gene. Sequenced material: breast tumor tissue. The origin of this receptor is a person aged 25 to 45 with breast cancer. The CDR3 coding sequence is TGTGCCAGCAGCTTACCGGATGAGGGCCCTGAAGCTTTCTTT. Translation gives CASSLPDEGPEAFF.